These 8 T cell receptor beta chains originate from one sample sequenced in a study of cytomegalovirus exposure and HLA in healthy donors. TCRdb's table, derived via immunoSEQ multiplex PCR, lists solely in-frame clones and lacks some. The table records under 400,000 clones, around 86% of them present only once. Sequencing was performed on PBMCs. The receptors derive from a woman aged 18-30 years in good health and CMV-seronegative.

The chain is built from TRBV6-6 and TRBJ1-1; D is unresolved. Trimming took off 6 bases at V and 1 base at J, with 3 bases between the two ends. Germline loops: CDR1 MNHNY, CDR2 SVGAGI (reference sequence). The CDR3 runs 11 residues. The CDR3 is CASSWNTEAFF. In DNA form, the CDR3 reads TGTGCCAGCAGCTGGAACACTGAAGCTTTCTTT.

The chain links TRBV6-5 to TRBJ2-5, with D possibly TRBD2 on 5 matching bases. Germline CDR1 and CDR2: MNHEY and SVGAGI. This CDR3 region has 15 residues. V was trimmed by 4 bases and J by 1 base, leaving 13 bases between them. In DNA, the CDR3 is TGTGCCAGCAGTTTCTCCACGCTAGCCCAAGAGACCCAGTACTTC. It is translated as CASSFSTLAQETQYF.

The chain has TRBV5-6 and TRBJ2-5; unclear D gene. The ends were cut back, 3 bases at V and 2 bases at J, with 17 bases in the middle. CDR1 and CDR2 (germline): SGHDT, YYEEEE. The CDR3 is 16 amino acids. CDR3 DNA sequence: TGTGCCAGCAGCTCCCACCCCAGAGGTAGACAAGAGACCCAGTACTTC. Its protein is CASSSHPRGRQETQYF.

This chain uses TRBV2 with TRBJ1-5, with TRBD1 matching 9 bases. This CDR3 comprises 14 residues. CDR1 SNHLY and CDR2 FYNNEI come from the germline V gene. The junction had 9 bases not matched to a gene; V was cut back by 6 bases and J by 9 bases. CDR3 nucleotide sequence: TGTGCCAGCAGCGGGGACAGGGTAGGTTTGCCCCAGCATTTT. Its translation: CASSGDRVGLPQHF.

The J gene is TRBJ2-1, the V gene TRBV6-1; possibly TRBD2 for D (5 bases). This CDR3 has 14 residues. Trimming pared 0 bases from V and 7 bases from J, leaving 10 bases between. Per germline, CDR1 MNHNS and CDR2 SASEGT. The CDR3 loop is CASSEAWVANEQFF. For the CDR3, the DNA is TGTGCCAGCAGTGAAGCGTGGGTAGCGAATGAGCAGTTCTTC.

J is TRBJ2-3 and V is TRBV5-6; 8 bases map to TRBD1. Germline V lookup: CDR1 SGHDT, CDR2 YYEEEE. The CDR3 runs to 12 residues. V shed 4 bases and J 11 bases; nucleotides not matched to a gene: 6. This CDR3 is CASSSGQGKQYF. The CDR3 DNA sequence: TGTGCCAGCAGCAGCGGACAGGGAAAGCAGTATTTT.

CDR3 DNA sequence: TGTGCCTGGAGTTCCGGGACTCACAATCAGCCCCAGCATTTT. Translated, it gives CAWSSGTHNQPQHF. V is TRBV30 and J is TRBJ1-5, with D maybe TRBD1 (5 bases). CDR3 length: 14 residues. Deletions cut 2 bases from V and 3 bases from J, with 11 bases between. CDR1 GTSNPN and CDR2 SVGIG come from the germline V gene (reference sequence).

This clone was seen only once. This chain uses TRBV5-1 with TRBJ2-1, with TRBD1 matching over 8 bases. The germline V gene encodes CDR1 SGHRS and CDR2 YFSETQ. The trim removed 4 bases at V and 7 bases at J, leaving 7 bases unmatched. The CDR3 is 14 amino acids. The CDR3 DNA reads TGCGCCAGCAGCCTCTGGACAGGGAGGAATGAGCAGTTCTTC. Its protein is CASSLWTGRNEQFF. The full variable domain, completed using reference TRBV5-1 and TRBJ2-1, is KAGVTQTPRYLIKTRGQQVTLSCSPISGHRSVSWYQQTPGQGLQFLFEYFSETQRNKGNFPGRFSGRQFSNSRSEMNVSTLELGDSALYLCASSLWTGRNEQFFGPGTRLTVL.